The 7 T cell receptor beta chains below come from one sample, sequenced in a study of cytomegalovirus exposure and HLA in healthy donors. The PCR contained 60 Vbeta and 13 Jbeta primers. Libraries were prepared by immunoSEQ multiplex PCR; TCRdb keeps only in-frame clonotypes and omits some of them. The table records 70,000 or so clones, 55% to 65% of them present only once. Sequenced: PBMCs. The receptors were gathered from a woman in her 50s in good health and CMV-seronegative.

The chain employs TRBV28 and TRBJ2-7; 7 nucleotides agree with TRBD1. Germline CDR1 reads MDHEN; CDR2 reads SYDVKM. J was trimmed by 0 bases and V by 6 bases; bases with no gene match: 11. The CDR3 sequence is 16 residues long. CDR3 sequence (DNA): TGTGCCAGCAGGATAGTACAGGGGTCGAGCTCCTACGAGCAGTACTTC. Residues: CASRIVQGSSSYEQYF.

The chain joins TRBV10-1 to TRBJ2-3, with TRBD1 matching over 9 bases. Trimming took 10 bases from V and 4 from J; bases not matched to a gene: 21. The germline gives CDR1 WNHNN, CDR2 SYGVQD (reference sequence). The CDR3 length is 18 residues. Here the CDR3 reads CATGTGKASGISADTQYF. CDR3 bases: TGCGCCACTGGGACAGGGAAGGCGAGCGGGATTAGTGCAGATACGCAGTATTTT.

The rearrangement joins TRBV2 to TRBJ1-4; maybe TRBD1 (5 bases). Trimming shortened V by 5 bases and J by 6 bases, and 13 bases separated the two germline ends. The CDR3 consists of 14 residues. CDR1 and CDR2 (germline): SNHLY, FYNNEI. In DNA, the CDR3 is TGTGCCAGCAGTCGGCAGGGTGGGGATGAAAAACTGTTTTTT. Its translation: CASSRQGGDEKLFF. Full variable domain (rest looked up from reference TRBV2 and TRBJ1-4): EPEVTQTPSHQVTQMGQEVILRCVPISNHLYFYWYRQILGQKVEFLVSFYNNEISEKSEIFDDQFSVERPDGSNFTLKIRSTKLEDSAMYFCASSRQGGDEKLFFGSGTQLSVL.

The genes are TRBV29-1 and TRBJ2-7; 8 positions match TRBD1. The CDR3 extends over 11 amino acids. V lost 7 bases and J lost 5; bases outside the gene matches: 4. Germline CDR1 is SQVTM and CDR2 is ANQGSEA. CDR3 in amino acids: CSATGGDEQYF. In DNA, the CDR3 is TGCAGCGCCACAGGGGGTGACGAGCAGTACTTC.

The chain has TRBV28 and TRBJ2-2; 8 bases map to TRBD2. Germline values: CDR1 MDHEN, CDR2 SYDVKM. Trimming took 5 bases from V and 4 from J; bases not matched to a gene: 12. The CDR3 spans 17 residues. Written as DNA, the CDR3 is TGTGCCAGCAGTCCCTCCTTGGGACTAGATTCCACCGGGGAGCTGTTTTTT. Encoded protein: CASSPSLGLDSTGELFF.

Only a few counts were recorded for this clone. The CDR3 DNA reads TGTGCCAGCAGTGAAGATGGGGGAGGGGGCTCCTACGAGCAGTACTTC. It encodes CASSEDGGGGSYEQYF. This chain links TRBV6-1 with TRBJ2-7, with a weak D call TRBD2 (7 bases). CDR1 is MNHNS, CDR2 SASEGT, per germline. The V end lost 1 base, the J end lost 0 bases, and 13 bases lay between the germline ends. This CDR3 has 16 residues.

CDR3 coding DNA: TGTGCCAGCAGCTCCCTAGAGTCTGGAAACACCATATATTTT. Protein: CASSSLESGNTIYF. The gene calls are TRBV7-9 and TRBJ1-3; D is undetermined. This CDR3 is 14 amino acids long. CDR1 and CDR2 (germline): SEHNR, FQNEAQ (reference sequence). Trimming shortened V by 4 bases and J by 1 base, and 8 bases separated the two germline ends.